Here is one T cell receptor beta chain with its context. Its target is not known. Assay used: immunoSEQ multiplex PCR; TCRdb lists only in-frame clones, some missing. The data contain around 100,000 clones, 92% of them singletons. The V and J ends lost 3 bases and 7 bases respectively, with 13 bases between them. The germline V gene encodes CDR1 MNHEY and CDR2 SMNVEV (reference sequence). CDR3 length: 15 residues. This entry belongs to a study of T cell responses to AZD1222 COVID-19 vaccine. The study's findings and limits: CD4 TCRs associated with vaccination spanned spike, dominating at 160-218 and 743-854. Spike-specific TCR breadth and depth were elevated following two AZD1222 doses.

This clonotype was sampled from an adult in good health. The chain carries TRBV27 and TRBJ1-6; D may be TRBD1 (6 bases). Sequencing was performed on peripheral blood, taken on day 0 of AZD1222 vaccination. In nucleotides, the CDR3 is TGTGCCAGCAGTTTGACAGGTCCGGGGAATTCACCCCTCCACTTT. Its translation: CASSLTGPGNSPLHF.